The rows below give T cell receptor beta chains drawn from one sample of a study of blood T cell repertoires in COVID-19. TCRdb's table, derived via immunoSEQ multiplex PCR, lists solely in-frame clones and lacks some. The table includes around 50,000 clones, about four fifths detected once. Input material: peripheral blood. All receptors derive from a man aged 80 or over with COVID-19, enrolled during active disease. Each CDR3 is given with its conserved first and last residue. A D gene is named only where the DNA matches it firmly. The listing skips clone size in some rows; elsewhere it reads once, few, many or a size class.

TGTGCCAGTAAAAAGGGAGAAGAGGATGGCTACACCTTC,CASKKGEEDGYTF,TRBV19,few,TRBJ1-2,-
TGTGCCAGCAGGACAGACCCGTTCCTAGACTATGGCTACACCTTC,CASRTDPFLDYGYTF,TRBV6-5,-,TRBJ1-2,-
TGTGCCAGCAGTGCGCAGGGGGGAAAGGGTACTAATGAAAAACTGTTTTTT,CASSAQGGKGTNEKLFF,TRBV28,-,TRBJ1-4,TRBD1
TGTGCCAGCAGTTCCCGGGACAGGGGCCGAGCTTTCTTT,CASSSRDRGRAFF,TRBV12-3/TRBV12-4,-,TRBJ1-1,TRBD1
TGTGCCAGCAGCCCTCGACAGGGCTCCGGGGAGCTGTTTTTT,CASSPRQGSGELFF,TRBV9,once,TRBJ2-2,TRBD1
TGTGCCAGCAGCCGCCCGACTAGCGGGAGCCGGGAGCTGTTTTTT,CASSRPTSGSRELFF,TRBV14,-,TRBJ2-2,TRBD2
TGTGCCAGCAGTTTAAGGACTTCTAGCACCGGGGAGCTGTTTTTT,CASSLRTSSTGELFF,TRBV28,-,TRBJ2-2,-
TGTGCCAGCAGCCTTTCTAGCGGGGGGAACGAGCAGTACTTC,CASSLSSGGNEQYF,TRBV3-1/TRBV3-2,-,TRBJ2-7,TRBD2
TGTGCCTGGAGGGTTGACAGCAACTATGGCTACACCTTC,CAWRVDSNYGYTF,TRBV30,-,TRBJ1-2,-
TGCGCCAGCAGCCAAAGATTGGTGGCAGCTAACTATGGCTACACCTTC,CASSQRLVAANYGYTF,TRBV4-3,-,TRBJ1-2,-
TGTGCCAGCAGTTTAGTAAGGACAGGTGAAGCTTTCTTT,CASSLVRTGEAFF,TRBV12-3/TRBV12-4,-,TRBJ1-1,TRBD1
TGTGCCAGCAGCTACCAGCGGGGGGCGGAGACCCAGTACTTC,CASSYQRGAETQYF,TRBV7-2,once,TRBJ2-5,TRBD2
TGCGCCAGCAGCTTCTCGACTAGCACAGATACGCAGTATTTT,CASSFSTSTDTQYF,TRBV5-1,-,TRBJ2-3,-
TGTGCCACCAGTGATCCGGGGGGGAGCAAAAACATTCAGTACTTC,CATSDPGGSKNIQYF,TRBV24-1,-,TRBJ2-4,TRBD2
TGTGCCTGGAGTGAACAGGGGGAGCTGTTTTTT,CAWSEQGELFF,TRBV30,-,TRBJ2-2,-
TGTGCCAGCAGCCAGCAGGGGACAGGAGTTAATGAAAAACTGTTTTTT,CASSQQGTGVNEKLFF,TRBV3-1/TRBV3-2,-,TRBJ1-4,TRBD1
TGTGCCAGCAGCTTAAAGGGACTAAGATATGAGCAGTTCTTC,CASSLKGLRYEQFF,TRBV5-6,few,TRBJ2-1,TRBD2
TGTGCCAGTAGTCCCCGGGACAGGCTTTATGGCTACACCTTC,CASSPRDRLYGYTF,TRBV19,-,TRBJ1-2,TRBD1
TGTGCCAGCAGAACTACAGGGGGCTCCTCATATGGCTACACCTTC,CASRTTGGSSYGYTF,TRBV6-4,few,TRBJ1-2,TRBD1
TGTGCCAGCAGCCAACACCTAGTGAACACTGAAGCTTTCTTT,CASSQHLVNTEAFF,TRBV6-5,-,TRBJ1-1,-
TGTGCCACCAGCAGAGATGAGGGGCTAGCGGCTTACAATGAGCAGTTCTTC,CATSRDEGLAAYNEQFF,TRBV15,-,TRBJ2-1,TRBD2
TGTGCCAGCAGTGAAGCTGTAATAGGACAGGGGTCGTTCTTC,CASSEAVIGQGSFF,TRBV2,few,TRBJ2-1,TRBD1
TGTGCCAGCAGCTTGGGTCTAGCGGGGGGCACAGATACGCAGTATTTT,CASSLGLAGGTDTQYF,TRBV7-3,-,TRBJ2-3,TRBD2
TGTGCCAGCAGCCGCGATTCAGGGGGCGATGAAAAACTGTTTTTT,CASSRDSGGDEKLFF,TRBV7-2,-,TRBJ1-4,TRBD1
TGTGCCACCAGTGACGCTACAACTAGCAAATACAATGAGCAGTTCTTC,CATSDATTSKYNEQFF,TRBV24-1,-,TRBJ2-1,-
TGTGCCAGCAGCTTGGTTCGGGTAGGGGAGGATTATGGCTACACCTTC,CASSLVRVGEDYGYTF,TRBV5-6,-,TRBJ1-2,-
TGCGCCAGCAGTGGGGCTAGCGGGAGCGATACGCAGTATTTT,CASSGASGSDTQYF,TRBV10-1,-,TRBJ2-3,TRBD2
TGTGCCAGCGGCCCTAGCGGGGGGGCCGGTTACAATGAGCAGTTCTTC,CASGPSGGAGYNEQFF,TRBV28,-,TRBJ2-1,TRBD2
TGTGCCAGCGGGACTAGCGGGAGCCCCATGCTGTTTTTT,CASGTSGSPMLFF,TRBV2,-,TRBJ2-2,TRBD2
TGCGCCAGCAGCTGGACAGGGGCCACCAACACTGAAGCTTTCTTT,CASSWTGATNTEAFF,TRBV5-1,-,TRBJ1-1,TRBD1
TGTGCCAGCAGTTACTCGGCCCAATACTATGGCTACACCTTC,CASSYSAQYYGYTF,TRBV6-5,-,TRBJ1-2,-
TGCGCCAGCAGCTTGGCCGGGGAGAGCTATGGCTACACCTTC,CASSLAGESYGYTF,TRBV5-1,-,TRBJ1-2,-
TGCAGCGTTGACCATAGCGGGGGGACCGGGGAGCTGTTTTTT,CSVDHSGGTGELFF,TRBV29-1,-,TRBJ2-2,TRBD2
TGTGCCAGCAGCTTGGACAATAGCGGGAGAGGCACCGGGGAGCTGTTTTTT,CASSLDNSGRGTGELFF,TRBV7-2,-,TRBJ2-2,TRBD2
TGTGCCAGCAGGGTGTGGGGGGACTATGGCTACACCTTC,CASRVWGDYGYTF,TRBV5-4,-,TRBJ1-2,-
TGTGCCAGTAGTATCGGGGGAGCAACTAATGAAAAACTGTTTTTT,CASSIGGATNEKLFF,TRBV19,-,TRBJ1-4,-
TGTGCCAGCAGTTCGACAGGGTTCTTTCAGCCCCAGCATTTT,CASSSTGFFQPQHF,TRBV28,-,TRBJ1-5,TRBD1
TGCGCCAGCAGCTTGGGGACTTCCTACAATGAGCAGTTCTTC,CASSLGTSYNEQFF,TRBV5-1,once,TRBJ2-1,-
TGCGCCAGCAGCCAAGATAAGGGGGCGGTGGTACACTCTGGAAACACCATATATTTT,CASSQDKGAVVHSGNTIYF,TRBV4-3,-,TRBJ1-3,TRBD1
TGTGCCAGCAGTTATTCCAGACTAGCGGGAAGGGGTGAGCAGTTCTTC,CASSYSRLAGRGEQFF,TRBV6-7,-,TRBJ2-1,TRBD2
TGCAGTGCTAGTTGGGGCACAGGGACGAACACTGAAGCTTTCTTT,CSASWGTGTNTEAFF,TRBV20-1,-,TRBJ1-1,-
TGTGCCAGCAGCGTTCTAGCCCGTACCGATCAGCCCCAGCATTTT,CASSVLARTDQPQHF,TRBV5-6,-,TRBJ1-5,-
TGTGCCAGCAGTTACGGCGGGAGGGCCAACAATGAGCAGTTCTTC,CASSYGGRANNEQFF,TRBV6-6,-,TRBJ2-1,TRBD2
TGTGCCAGCTCCCAGTCAGGGGGCAATCAGCCCCAGCATTTT,CASSQSGGNQPQHF,TRBV18,-,TRBJ1-5,-
TGTGCCAGCTCACCACCCTTATCACGGGACAGGGGACTCAATCAGCCCCAGCATTTT,CASSPPLSRDRGLNQPQHF,TRBV18,-,TRBJ1-5,TRBD1
TGTGCCAGCAGCCCCGGCCGGGAGGGTGGGACCGGGGAGCTGTTTTTT,CASSPGREGGTGELFF,TRBV11-2,-,TRBJ2-2,TRBD2
TGTGCCAGCAGTTACTCGACAGGGGGGGACACTGAAGCTTTCTTT,CASSYSTGGDTEAFF,TRBV6-5,-,TRBJ1-1,TRBD1
TGTGCCAGCAGTCCATCAGGGTCCAAAGGAAAACTGTTTTTT,CASSPSGSKGKLFF,TRBV28,few,TRBJ1-4,-
TGTGCCTGGAGTTCCAGACATAGCAATCAGCCCCAGCATTTT,CAWSSRHSNQPQHF,TRBV30,-,TRBJ1-5,-
TGTGCCAGCAGTGAAGAGGTAGCGGGAGCAGATACGCAGTATTTT,CASSEEVAGADTQYF,TRBV6-1,-,TRBJ2-3,TRBD2
TGTGCCAGCAGCTCCAGGACAGACTACAATGAGCAGTTCTTC,CASSSRTDYNEQFF,TRBV6-2/TRBV6-3,-,TRBJ2-1,-
TGTGCCAGCAGTTCTCAAGAGACCCAGTACTTC,CASSSQETQYF,TRBV28,once,TRBJ2-5,-
TGTGCCAGCAGCGTAGGTCAAGCGGCCGGCCTCTCTGGCTACACCTTC,CASSVGQAAGLSGYTF,TRBV9,-,TRBJ1-2,-
TGTGCCAGCAGCTTAGCACCTACAGGGGGTACTGAAGCTTTCTTT,CASSLAPTGGTEAFF,TRBV7-2,few,TRBJ1-1,TRBD1
TGCGCCAGCAGCTTCGGGGCAGGGGACACCGGGGAGCTGTTTTTT,CASSFGAGDTGELFF,TRBV5-1,-,TRBJ2-2,-
TGTGCCAGCAGCTTATACGGGCAGGGCACCGGGGAGCTGTTTTTT,CASSLYGQGTGELFF,TRBV7-7,-,TRBJ2-2,-
TGTGCCAGCAGCCAAACCCGACAGGGGATAAGCTACACCTTC,CASSQTRQGISYTF,TRBV14,few,TRBJ1-2,TRBD1
TGTGCCATCAGTACACAGGGGTCCCTTAGCAATCAGCCCCAGCATTTT,CAISTQGSLSNQPQHF,TRBV10-3,-,TRBJ1-5,TRBD1
TGTGCCAGCAGTTACAGGTGGACGCAGTATTTT,CASSYRWTQYF,TRBV28,-,TRBJ2-3,-
TGCGCCAGCAGACCTGGACAGGGTGATTCACCCCTCCACTTT,CASRPGQGDSPLHF,TRBV5-1,-,TRBJ1-6,TRBD1